This TCR beta chain was observed in a study of Tregs in tolerant kidney transplant recipients. TCRdb's table, derived via immunoSEQ multiplex PCR, lists solely in-frame clones and lacks some. The repertoire has 85,000 to 95,000 clones, over 85% of them found once; the top ten carry roughly 5%. Germline values: CDR1 SEHNR, CDR2 FQNEAQ (reference sequence). The length of the CDR3 is 14 residues. V lost 4 bases and J 4 bases, leaving 14 bases between the germline ends. The sample consisted of CD8+ T cells from blood. V is TRBV7-9 and J is TRBJ2-7; D is ambiguous. This TCR was sampled from a human donor in good health. CDR3 amino acids: CASSSHLAWYEQYF. CDR3 DNA sequence: TGTGCCAGCAGCTCTCACTTAGCCTGGTACGAGCAGTACTTC.